A selection of T cell receptor beta chains follows, all from one sample in a study of CD8 T cells in ankylosing spondylitis. TCRdb reprocessed the 5' RACE reads via MiXCR and lists one record per CDR3 protein. The profile shows about 250,000 distinct CDR3 sequences, roughly 32% of them singletons. Sequenced material: blood, either unsorted or a sorted T cell fraction (not recorded which). The receptors originated from a male donor with ankylosing spondylitis or in good health (not recorded which). Each CDR3 is given with its conserved first and last residue. The D gene is left open where the match is weak.

CASSYSSQGAGNTIYF,TRBV6-5,TRBJ1-3,16,NA
CASSPMRGAEAFF,TRBV12-3/TRBV12-4,TRBJ1-1,13,NA
CSARAPRQVSNQPQHF,TRBV20-1,TRBJ1-5,16,NA
CSVDPQLALGEQFF,TRBV29-1,TRBJ2-1,14,TRBD2
CASSAGRGLQETQYF,TRBV28,TRBJ2-5,15,NA
CSASKRETGELFF,TRBV20-1,TRBJ2-2,13,NA
CASSPGTKNTGELFF,TRBV5-1,TRBJ2-2,15,TRBD2
CASSLALAVDTQYF,TRBV12-3/TRBV12-4,TRBJ2-3,14,NA
CSARDPALAQETQYF,TRBV20-1,TRBJ2-5,15,NA
CASSGIPDSYNEKLFF,TRBV9,TRBJ1-4,16,NA
CSARDGYVGYTF,TRBV20-1,TRBJ1-2,12,NA
CASSLGAHYEQYF,TRBV5-1,TRBJ2-7,13,NA
CASKTSNEQFF,TRBV25-1,TRBJ2-1,11,NA
CSARDVKGRETQYF,TRBV20-1,TRBJ2-5,14,NA
CASSSRASGARYQYF,TRBV12-3/TRBV12-4,TRBJ2-5,15,TRBD2
CASTTGTSNQPQHF,TRBV28,TRBJ1-5,14,NA
CASSLTYWNGYTF,TRBV12-3/TRBV12-4,TRBJ1-2,13,NA
CASGPIWNTGELFF,TRBV7-9,TRBJ2-2,14,NA
CSARDTKLKNIQYF,TRBV20-1,TRBJ2-4,14,NA
CASSEVGVMGYEQYF,TRBV25-1,TRBJ2-7,15,NA
CASSPRGAGGENIQYF,TRBV4-1,TRBJ2-4,16,TRBD1
CASVGGETQYF,TRBV12-3/TRBV12-4,TRBJ2-5,11,NA
CASSLGQGDQPQHF,TRBV7-2,TRBJ1-5,14,NA
CASSYSTSGDTQYF,TRBV6-5,TRBJ2-3,14,NA
CSAPDRDTYNEQFF,TRBV20-1,TRBJ2-1,14,TRBD1
CASSSLAGTGGEQFF,TRBV12-3/TRBV12-4,TRBJ2-1,15,NA
CASSLGWLSYEQYF,TRBV11-2,TRBJ2-7,14,NA